The 10 T cell receptor beta chains listed next were all sequenced from one sample in a study of blood T cell repertoires in COVID-19. TCRdb's copy holds only in-frame clones and misses some; the assay was immunoSEQ multiplex PCR. Of hundreds of thousands of clones detected, 88% appear once; the ten largest clones hold about 0.7%. The sequenced sample consisted of peripheral blood. The receptors were gathered from a human donor in a cohort sampled during active COVID-19.

The J gene is TRBJ2-7, the V gene TRBV7-7; D is possibly TRBD1 (6 bases). The germline gives CDR1 SSHAT, CDR2 FNYEAQ (reference sequence). V was trimmed by 1 base and J by 2 bases, leaving 6 bases between them. The CDR3 has 13 amino acids. The CDR3 DNA reads TGTGCCAGCAGCTTAGACAGGGCCTACGAGCAGTACTTC. Translation gives CASSLDRAYEQYF. Supplemented by reference TRBV7-7 and TRBJ2-7, the full variable domain reads GAGVSQSPRYKVTKRGQDVTLRCDPISSHATLYWYQQALGQGPEFLTYFNYEAQPDKSGLPSDRFSAERPEGSISTLTIQRTEQRDSAMYRCASSLDRAYEQYFGPGTRLTVT.

The chain recombines TRBV6-2 or TRBV6-3 with TRBJ2-1; D not certain. This CDR3 comprises 15 residues. From germline, CDR1 is MNHEY and CDR2 SVGEGT. The germline V and J ends were trimmed by 6 bases and 1 base, with 13 bases remaining between them. The CDR3 nucleotides read TGTGCCAGCAGCCAAGAACTGAGATCCTACAATGAGCAGTTCTTC. Translating gives CASSQELRSYNEQFF.

CDR3 in amino acids: CATSDPREEVETQYF. The CDR3 DNA reads TGTGCCACCAGTGATCCCAGGGAGGAAGTGGAGACCCAGTACTTC. The chain is built from TRBV24-1 and TRBJ2-5, with D perhaps matching TRBD2 (6 bases). This CDR3 has 15 amino acids. Germline CDR1 KGHDR, CDR2 SFDVKD. The V gene lost 3 bases and the J gene lost 5 bases, with 15 bases spanning the gap.

The rearrangement uses TRBV19 and TRBJ1-5, with D tentatively TRBD1 (5 bases). The CDR3 contains 15 residues. V lost 3 bases, J lost 3 bases, and 12 bases lay in between. Germline V gene lookup returns CDR1 LNHDA and CDR2 SQIVND (reference sequence). For the CDR3, the DNA is TGTGCCAGTAGTATTGGCAGGGCCTCCAATCAGCCCCAGCATTTT. Translation gives CASSIGRASNQPQHF.

The rearrangement joins TRBV7-9 to TRBJ2-3; 10 bases line up with TRBD2. Per the germline V gene, CDR1 is SEHNR and CDR2 is FQNEAQ (reference sequence). The length of the CDR3 is 12 residues. Here the CDR3 DNA reads TGTGCAGCGGGACTAGCGATTGATACGCAGTATTTT. The encoded protein is CAAGLAIDTQYF.

This clone was observed once. The chain joins TRBV7-9 to TRBJ1-2, with D possibly being TRBD1 (6 bases). V shed 6 bases and J shed 2 bases, with 13 bases lying between them. Germline values: CDR1 SEHNR, CDR2 FQNEAQ (reference sequence). The CDR3 contains 14 residues. In DNA, the CDR3 is TGTGCCAGCAGTTCACAGGGATTCAACTATGGCTACACCTTC. Its protein is CASSSQGFNYGYTF. The full variable domain, rest sourced from reference TRBV7-9 and TRBJ1-2, is DTGVSQNPRHKITKRGQNVTFRCDPISEHNRLYWYRQTLGQGPEFLTYFQNEAQLEKSRLLSDRFSAERPKGSFSTLEIQRTEQGDSAMYLCASSSQGFNYGYTFGSGTRLTVV.

This clone was detected only once. The chain employs TRBV6-5 and TRBJ2-7; 8 bases are a match to TRBD2. V was pared by 6 bases and J by 3 bases, with 10 bases of the junction left unmatched. From germline, CDR1 is MNHEY and CDR2 SVGAGI. The CDR3 covers 15 residues. The CDR3 DNA reads as TGTGCCAGCAGACCGGACTCGGGGGGGGGCTACGAGCAGTACTTC. It is translated as CASRPDSGGGYEQYF.

Remarks on this clone: An end of the junction does not agree with germline; a read error may underlie this. The V gene is TRBV10-3, the J gene TRBJ2-7; the D gene is possibly TRBD2 (5 bases). The CDR3 is 14 residues long. Germline loops: CDR1 ENHRY, CDR2 SYGVKD. CDR3 DNA: TGTGCCATCAGTGAGTCGATAGTAACTAGTCAATCGTTGTTC. Amino acid sequence: CAISESIVTSQSLF.

The chain joins TRBV30 to TRBJ2-7; 7 bases match TRBD2. The CDR3 extends over 11 amino acids. V lost 0 bases and J lost 8; bases outside the gene matches: 1. The germline V gene encodes CDR1 GTSNPN and CDR2 SVGIG (reference sequence). The CDR3 here is CAWSVGRKQYF. The CDR3 nucleotides read TGTGCCTGGAGTGTCGGGAGGAAGCAGTACTTC.

As regards this clone: Additional DNA sequences in this sample encode the identical CDR3. The chain uses TRBV15 and TRBJ1-4, with 8 bases fitting TRBD1. The CDR3 extends over 14 amino acids. J gave up 7 bases and V 2 bases, and 3 bases lay outside the gene matches. The germline CDR1 and CDR2 sequences are LNHNV and YYDKDF (reference sequence). DNA for the CDR3: TGTGCCACCAGCAGACAGGGGGCCGGTGAAAAACTGTTTTTT. Its translation: CATSRQGAGEKLFF.